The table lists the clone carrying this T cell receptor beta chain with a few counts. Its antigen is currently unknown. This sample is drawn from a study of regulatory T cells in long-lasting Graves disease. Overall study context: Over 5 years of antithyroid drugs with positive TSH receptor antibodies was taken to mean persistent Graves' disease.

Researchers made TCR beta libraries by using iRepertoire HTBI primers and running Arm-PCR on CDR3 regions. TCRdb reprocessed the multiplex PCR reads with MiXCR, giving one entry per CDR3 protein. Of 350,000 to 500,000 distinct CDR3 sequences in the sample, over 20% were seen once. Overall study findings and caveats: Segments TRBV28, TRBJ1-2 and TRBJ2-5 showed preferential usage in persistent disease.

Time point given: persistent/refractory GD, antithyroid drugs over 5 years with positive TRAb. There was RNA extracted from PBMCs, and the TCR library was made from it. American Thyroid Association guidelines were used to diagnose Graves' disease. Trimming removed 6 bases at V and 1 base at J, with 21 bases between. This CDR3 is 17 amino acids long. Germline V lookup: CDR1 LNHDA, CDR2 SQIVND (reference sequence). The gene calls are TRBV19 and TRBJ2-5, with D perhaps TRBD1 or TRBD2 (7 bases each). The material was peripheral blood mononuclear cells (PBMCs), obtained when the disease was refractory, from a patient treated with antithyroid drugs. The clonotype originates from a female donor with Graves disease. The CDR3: CASSQGGGRPLQETQYF. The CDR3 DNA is TGTGCCAGTAGCCAGGGGGGCGGGAGACCGCTCCAAGAGACCCAGTACTTC.